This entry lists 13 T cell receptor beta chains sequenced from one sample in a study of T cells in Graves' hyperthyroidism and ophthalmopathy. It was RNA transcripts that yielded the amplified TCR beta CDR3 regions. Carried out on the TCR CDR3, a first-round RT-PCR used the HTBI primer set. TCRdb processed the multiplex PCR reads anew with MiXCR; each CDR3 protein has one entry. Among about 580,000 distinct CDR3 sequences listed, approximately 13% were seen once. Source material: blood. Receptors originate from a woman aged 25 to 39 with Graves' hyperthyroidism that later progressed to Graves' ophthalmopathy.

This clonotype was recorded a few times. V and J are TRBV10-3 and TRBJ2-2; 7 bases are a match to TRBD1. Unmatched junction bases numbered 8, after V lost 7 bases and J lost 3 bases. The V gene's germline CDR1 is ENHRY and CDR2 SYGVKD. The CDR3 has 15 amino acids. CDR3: CAITTGVSDTGELFF. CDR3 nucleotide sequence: TGTGCCATCACCACAGGGGTTTCGGACACCGGGGAGCTGTTTTTT.

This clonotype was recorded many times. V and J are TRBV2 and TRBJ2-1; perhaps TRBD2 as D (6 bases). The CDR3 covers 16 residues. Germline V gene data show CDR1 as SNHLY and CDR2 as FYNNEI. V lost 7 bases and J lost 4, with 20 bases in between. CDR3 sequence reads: CASTPSGGAGYNEQFF. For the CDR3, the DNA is TGTGCCAGCACTCCGTCTGGGGGAGCGGGTTACAATGAGCAGTTCTTC.

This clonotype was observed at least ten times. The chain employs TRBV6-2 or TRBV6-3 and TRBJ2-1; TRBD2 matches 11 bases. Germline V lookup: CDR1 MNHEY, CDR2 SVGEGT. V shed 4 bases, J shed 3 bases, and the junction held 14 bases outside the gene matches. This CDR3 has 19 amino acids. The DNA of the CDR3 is TGTGCCAGCAGTTTCCGTTCTAGCGGGAGGACCCTAAACTACAATGAGCAGTTCTTC. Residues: CASSFRSSGRTLNYNEQFF.

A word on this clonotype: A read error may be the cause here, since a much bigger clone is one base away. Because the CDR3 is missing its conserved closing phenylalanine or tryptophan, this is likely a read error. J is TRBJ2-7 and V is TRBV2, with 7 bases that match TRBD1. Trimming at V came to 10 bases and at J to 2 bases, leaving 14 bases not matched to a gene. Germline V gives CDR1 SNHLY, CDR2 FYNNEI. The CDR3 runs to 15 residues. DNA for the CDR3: TGTGCCACCCACTCGACATCCGGGACAGCCTACGAGCAGTACCTC. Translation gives CATHSTSGTAYEQYL.

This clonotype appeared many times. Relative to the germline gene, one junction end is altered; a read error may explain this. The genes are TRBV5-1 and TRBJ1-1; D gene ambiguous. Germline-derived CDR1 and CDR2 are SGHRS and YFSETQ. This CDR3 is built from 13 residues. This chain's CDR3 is CASSLTANTEAFF. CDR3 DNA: TGTGCCAGCAGCTTAACAGCGAACACTGAAGCTTTCTTT.

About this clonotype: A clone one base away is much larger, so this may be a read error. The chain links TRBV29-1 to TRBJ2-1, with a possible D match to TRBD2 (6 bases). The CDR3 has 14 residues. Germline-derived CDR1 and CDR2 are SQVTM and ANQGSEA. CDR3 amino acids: CSVESGRTNNEQLF. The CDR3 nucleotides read TGCAGCGTTGAGTCGGGGAGGACCAACAATGAGCAGCTCTTC.

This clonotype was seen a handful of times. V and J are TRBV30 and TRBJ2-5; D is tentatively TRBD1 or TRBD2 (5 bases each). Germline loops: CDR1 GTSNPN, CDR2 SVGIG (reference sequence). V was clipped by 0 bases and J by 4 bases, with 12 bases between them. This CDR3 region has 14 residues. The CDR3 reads CAWSVMGTGETQYF. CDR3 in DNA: TGTGCCTGGAGTGTAATGGGGACGGGAGAGACCCAGTACTTC.

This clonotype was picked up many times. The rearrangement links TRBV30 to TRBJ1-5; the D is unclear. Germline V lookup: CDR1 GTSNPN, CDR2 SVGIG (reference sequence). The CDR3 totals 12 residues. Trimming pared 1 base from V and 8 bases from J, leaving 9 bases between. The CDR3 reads CAWSEGPEPQHF. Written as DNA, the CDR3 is TGTGCCTGGAGTGAAGGTCCTGAGCCCCAGCATTTT.

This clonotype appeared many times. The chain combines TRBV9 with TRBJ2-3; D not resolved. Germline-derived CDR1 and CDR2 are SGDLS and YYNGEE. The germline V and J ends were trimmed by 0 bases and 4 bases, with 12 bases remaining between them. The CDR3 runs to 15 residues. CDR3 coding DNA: TGTGCCAGCAGCGTAGGTGGGCAGGTCCCAGATACGCAGTATTTT. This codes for CASSVGGQVPDTQYF.

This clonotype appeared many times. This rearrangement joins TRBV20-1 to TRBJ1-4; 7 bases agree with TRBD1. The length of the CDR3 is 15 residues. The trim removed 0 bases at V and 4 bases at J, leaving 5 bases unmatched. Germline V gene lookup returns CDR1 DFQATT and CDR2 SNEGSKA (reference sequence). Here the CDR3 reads CSARERQGGNEKLFF. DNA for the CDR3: TGCAGTGCTAGAGAGCGACAGGGCGGTAATGAAAAACTGTTTTTT.

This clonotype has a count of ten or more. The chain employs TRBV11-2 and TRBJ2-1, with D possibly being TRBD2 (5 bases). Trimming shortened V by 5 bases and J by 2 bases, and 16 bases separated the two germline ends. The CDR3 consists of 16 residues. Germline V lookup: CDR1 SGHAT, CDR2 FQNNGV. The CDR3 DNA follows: TGTGCCAGCAGCAAAAAAAACAGCGGACCCTACAATGAGCAGTTCTTC. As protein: CASSKKNSGPYNEQFF.

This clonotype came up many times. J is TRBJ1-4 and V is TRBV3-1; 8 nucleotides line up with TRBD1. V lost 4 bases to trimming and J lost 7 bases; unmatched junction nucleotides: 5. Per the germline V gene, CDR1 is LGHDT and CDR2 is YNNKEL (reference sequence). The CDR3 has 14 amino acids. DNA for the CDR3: TGTGCCAGCAGCCTTCGGACAGGGAGTGAAAAACTGTTTTTT. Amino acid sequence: CASSLRTGSEKLFF. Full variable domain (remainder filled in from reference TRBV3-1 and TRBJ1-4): DTAVSQTPKYLVTQMGNDKSIKCEQNLGHDTMYWYKQDSKKFLKIMFSYNNKELIINETVPNRFSPKSPDKAHLNLHINSLELGDSAVYFCASSLRTGSEKLFFGSGTQLSVL.

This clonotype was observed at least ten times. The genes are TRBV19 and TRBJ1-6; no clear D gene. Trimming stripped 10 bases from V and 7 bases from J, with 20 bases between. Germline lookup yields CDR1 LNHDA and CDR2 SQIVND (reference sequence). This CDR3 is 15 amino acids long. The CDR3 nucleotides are TGTGCCACCAAACCCGGGATTGAAGTGAATTCACCCCTCCACTTT. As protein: CATKPGIEVNSPLHF.